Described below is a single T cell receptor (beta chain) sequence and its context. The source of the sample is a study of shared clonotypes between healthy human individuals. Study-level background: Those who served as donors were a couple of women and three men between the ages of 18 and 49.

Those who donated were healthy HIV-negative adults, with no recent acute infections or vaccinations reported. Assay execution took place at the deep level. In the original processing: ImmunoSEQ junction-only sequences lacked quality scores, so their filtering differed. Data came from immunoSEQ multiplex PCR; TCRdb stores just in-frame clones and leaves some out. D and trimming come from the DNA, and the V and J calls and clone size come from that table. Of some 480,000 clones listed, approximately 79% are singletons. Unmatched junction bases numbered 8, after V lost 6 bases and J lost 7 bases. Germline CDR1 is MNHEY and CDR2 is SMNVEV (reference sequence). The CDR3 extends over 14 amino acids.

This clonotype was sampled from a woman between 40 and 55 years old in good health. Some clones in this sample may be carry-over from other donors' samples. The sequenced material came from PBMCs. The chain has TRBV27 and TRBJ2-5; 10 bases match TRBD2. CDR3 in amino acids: CASSLTSGPGTQYF. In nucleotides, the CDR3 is TGTGCCAGCAGCTTGACTAGCGGGCCCGGGACCCAGTACTTC.